A selection of T cell receptor beta chains follows, all from one sample in a study of T cells after yellow fever vaccination. In TCRdb, the 5' RACE reads were re-called with MiXCR into one record per CDR3 protein. Of roughly 500,000 distinct CDR3 sequences listed, around 21% are singletons. Sample: PBMCs, taken 15 days after the yellow fever booster vaccination. These receptors were collected from a man aged 25 to 40 who received the YFV17D yellow fever vaccine. The CDR3 runs from the conserved cysteine through the conserved F or W. D genes are given only for firm matches. Size is omitted from some rows. Given values are once, few, many or a class for expanded clones.

TRBV20-1	12	TRBJ1-4	-	few	TGCAGTGCACAGCAGGAGCATGAAAAACTGTTTTTT	CSAQQEHEKLFF
TRBV28	15	TRBJ2-7	TRBD1	few	TGTGCCAGCAGTTTATTCGGGACAGCCTCCTACGAGCAGTACTTC	CASSLFGTASYEQYF
TRBV20-1	12	TRBJ2-1	TRBD2	-	TGCAGTGCTCCGGCTAGCGGAGATGAGCAGTTCTTC	CSAPASGDEQFF
TRBV15	15	TRBJ2-1	-	-	TGTGCCACCAGCTTCACCTCGGCGGGGAGGAATGAGCAGTTCTTC	CATSFTSAGRNEQFF
TRBV5-1	14	TRBJ2-2	-	few	TGCGCCAGCGTCCGGTCCGAGAGAACCGGGGAGCTGTTTTTT	CASVRSERTGELFF
TRBV24-1	17	TRBJ2-5	-	few	TGTGCCACCAGTGATTTGCGCGGGGGCGAGACGGGAGAGACCCAGTACTTC	CATSDLRGGETGETQYF
TRBV15	17	TRBJ2-5	-	-	TGTGCCACCAGCAACGGGGGTACAGGGATTCATGCTGAGACCCAGTACTTC	CATSNGGTGIHAETQYF
TRBV28	14	TRBJ1-2	-	few	TGTGCCAGCAGTTCCTCGGGGGGGGGCGGTGGCTACACCTTC	CASSSSGGGGGYTF
TRBV28	16	TRBJ1-2	TRBD1	-	TGTGCCAGCGTTGGGGGACAGGGGGCGCGTGCTTGGGGCTACACCTTC	CASVGGQGARAWGYTF
TRBV4-2	20	TRBJ2-1	TRBD2	once	TGTGCCAGCAGCCAAGATATTCCCCGGCTAGCGGGAGGCGAGCACAATGAGCAGTTCTTC	CASSQDIPRLAGGEHNEQFF
TRBV29-1	13	TRBJ1-1	-	few	TGCAGCGTTAGGGGGATATTTAACACTGAAGCTTTCTTT	CSVRGIFNTEAFF
TRBV20-1	13	TRBJ1-1	-	few	TGCAGTGCCAGGGAAGAGGTAAACACTGAAGCTTTCTTT	CSAREEVNTEAFF
TRBV25-1	16	TRBJ2-7	TRBD1	few	TGTGCCAGCAGTGGTTATCCCGGGACAGGGGCCCACGAGCAGTACTTC	CASSGYPGTGAHEQYF
TRBV5-1	16	TRBJ1-1	-	-	TGCGCCAGCAGCTCGGGGACGGTAGGGGGAAACACTGAAGCTTTCTTT	CASSSGTVGGNTEAFF
TRBV15	14	TRBJ2-3	-	few	TGTGCCACCAGCAGAGTGGGGAACACAGATACGCAGTATTTT	CATSRVGNTDTQYF
TRBV15	15	TRBJ2-5	TRBD2	few	TGTGCCACCAGCAGAGGGGCCACTAGCGGGGAGACCCAGTACTTC	CATSRGATSGETQYF
TRBV5-5	15	TRBJ2-5	-	-	TGTGCCAGCAGCTTGGCACCGGGCCGAGGGGAGACCCAGTACTTC	CASSLAPGRGETQYF
TRBV6-2/TRBV6-3	16	TRBJ2-7	-	few	TGTGCCAGCAGTCCCACAGGACGGACACTCTCCTACGAGCAGTACTTC	CASSPTGRTLSYEQYF
TRBV7-9	13	TRBJ1-2	-	-	TGTGCCAGCAGCCCGGGCGCAACCTATGGCTACACCTTC	CASSPGATYGYTF
TRBV19	15	TRBJ1-5	-	few	TGTGCCAGTAGTGGCGGGACAAACTACAATCAGCCCCAGCATTTT	CASSGGTNYNQPQHF
TRBV6-5	14	TRBJ2-1	-	-	TGTGCCAGCAGTTCTCCCCTGAGCCACAATGAGCAGTTCTTC	CASSSPLSHNEQFF
TRBV13	16	TRBJ2-5	TRBD2	-	TGTGCCAGCAGCGCCCGACTAGCGGGGTTACAAGAGACCCAGTACTTC	CASSARLAGLQETQYF
TRBV29-1	13	TRBJ1-1	TRBD1	few	TGCAGCATGAGGACAGGGGCGAACACTGAAGCTTTCTTT	CSMRTGANTEAFF
TRBV20-1	14	TRBJ2-1	TRBD2	-	TGCAGTGCTAGTGGACTAGCGGATTACAATGAGCAGTTCTTC	CSASGLADYNEQFF
TRBV20-1	16	TRBJ2-7	-	many	TGCAGTGCTACACCCGGGTCCGGGGGAAGCTCCTACGAGCAGTACTTC	CSATPGSGGSSYEQYF
TRBV10-3	11	TRBJ2-7	-	-	TGTGCCATCATGATATCGACCGAGCAGTACTTC	CAIMISTEQYF
TRBV12-3/TRBV12-4	14	TRBJ1-5	TRBD1	-	TGTGCCAGCAGTTTAGTTGACAGGGGGCAGCCCCAGCATTTT	CASSLVDRGQPQHF
TRBV20-1	13	TRBJ2-5	-	-	TGCAGTGCCAAACGGGCCAGTCAAGAGACCCAGTACTTC	CSAKRASQETQYF
TRBV10-3	16	TRBJ2-1	TRBD2	-	TGTGCCATCAGTGATGGGACTAGCGCACTTGGGGATGAGCAGTTCTTC	CAISDGTSALGDEQFF
TRBV20-1	14	TRBJ2-7	TRBD1	-	TGCAGTGCCCGACGGACAGGGGGGTTCGACGAGCAGTACTTC	CSARRTGGFDEQYF
TRBV23-1	21	TRBJ2-7	-	few	TGCGCCAGCAGTAAAAAGACGGGGGGGACAGGGAATCTAGCGGGAGAGGATTTGCAGTACTTC	CASSKKTGGTGNLAGEDLQYF
TRBV19	17	TRBJ2-1	-	few	TGTGCCAGTAGTATTTTTTTTGGCTATTCCTCCTACAATGAGCAGTTCTTC	CASSIFFGYSSYNEQFF
TRBV5-1	13	TRBJ2-1	TRBD1	few	TGCGCCAGCAGCGGACAGGGGGCAGATGAGCAGTTCTTC	CASSGQGADEQFF
TRBV4-2	13	TRBJ2-7	-	many	TGTGCCAGCAGCCAGGCTGGCTCCTACGAGCAGTACTTC	CASSQAGSYEQYF
TRBV5-1	14	TRBJ2-7	-	-	TGCGCCAGCAGCCCACCGGGGGCCCTGAGGGAGCAGTACTTC	CASSPPGALREQYF
TRBV12-3/TRBV12-4	13	TRBJ2-7	-	few	TGTGCCAGCACGGTGGGTAGCGGCCTGGGGCAGTACTTC	CASTVGSGLGQYF
TRBV12-3/TRBV12-4	12	TRBJ2-5	-	few	TGTGCCAGCAGTTTCGGGGAAGAGACCCAGTACTTC	CASSFGEETQYF
TRBV7-2	17	TRBJ2-7	TRBD2	few	TGTGCCAGCAGGGAGTCACTAGCGGGAGGAAACTCCTACGAGCAGTACTTC	CASRESLAGGNSYEQYF
TRBV7-2	15	TRBJ2-1	TRBD2	few	TGTGCCAGCAGCGATAGCGGGAGTACCTACAATGAGCAGTTCTTC	CASSDSGSTYNEQFF
TRBV7-6	15	TRBJ2-1	-	-	TGTGCCAGCAGCGACCCGACTAGTTGGGTCAATGAGCAGTTCTTC	CASSDPTSWVNEQFF
TRBV5-1	14	TRBJ2-3	TRBD1	-	TGCGCCAGCAGACCGGACAGGGGGCTAAATACGCAGTATTTT	CASRPDRGLNTQYF
TRBV7-6	15	TRBJ1-2	TRBD1	-	TGTGCCAGCAGCTCCGGGACAGGGCGTGCTTATGGCTACACCTTC	CASSSGTGRAYGYTF
TRBV20-1	14	TRBJ2-5	TRBD2	-	TGCAGTGTGCAGACGGGACTAGCTCAAGAGACCCAGTACTTC	CSVQTGLAQETQYF
TRBV7-2	16	TRBJ2-1	-	few	TGTGCCAGCAGCCGGGACTCCCAAGCTTCCTACAATGAGCAGTTCTTC	CASSRDSQASYNEQFF
TRBV5-4	15	TRBJ2-7	TRBD2	-	TGTGCCAGCAGCTCGAAAAGGGACTACTCCTACGAGCAGTACTTC	CASSSKRDYSYEQYF
TRBV29-1	11	TRBJ2-7	-	-	TGCAGCGTTTACAGGAAATACGAGCAGTACTTC	CSVYRKYEQYF
TRBV12-3/TRBV12-4	14	TRBJ2-7	TRBD2	-	TGTGCCAGCACTACTAGCGGACTTGCCTACGAGCAGTACTTC	CASTTSGLAYEQYF
TRBV5-5	15	TRBJ2-1	TRBD2	-	TGTGCCAGCGCATCGGGAGCGGGGTTATACAATGAGCAGTTCTTC	CASASGAGLYNEQFF
TRBV5-1	16	TRBJ2-2	TRBD2	few	TGCGCCAGCAGCTCCTGGACTAGCGGGAGCACCGGGGAGCTGTTTTTT	CASSSWTSGSTGELFF
TRBV5-1	17	TRBJ2-1	TRBD2	few	TGCGCCAGCAGCCGACAAGATCTAGCGGGGGCCTACAATGAGCAGTTCTTC	CASSRQDLAGAYNEQFF
TRBV5-1	15	TRBJ2-7	-	few	TGCGCCAGCAGCTCCAAGGGCGGCGTGGGGTACGAGCAGTACTTC	CASSSKGGVGYEQYF
TRBV6-1	12	TRBJ2-4	-	few	TGTGCCAGCAGTGAATTGGGAAACATTCAGTACTTC	CASSELGNIQYF
TRBV29-1	12	TRBJ1-2	-	few	TGCAGCGCCCGGGCAGGGGCCTATGGCTACACCTTC	CSARAGAYGYTF
TRBV20-1	16	TRBJ2-7	-	-	TGCAGTGCTAGAGATCGGTTTTGGGGTACCTCTTACGAGCAGTACTTC	CSARDRFWGTSYEQYF
TRBV5-1	17	TRBJ2-7	TRBD1	-	TGCGCCAGCAGCTTGTTCCAGGGGGACCACTACTCCTACGAGCAGTACTTC	CASSLFQGDHYSYEQYF
TRBV18	16	TRBJ2-1	-	-	TGTGCCAGCTCACCTTATACAGGTAGCTCCTACAATGAGCAGTTCTTC	CASSPYTGSSYNEQFF
TRBV27	14	TRBJ2-5	-	-	TGTGCCAGCAGTCCACCCCCTTACGGGGAGACCCAGTACTTC	CASSPPPYGETQYF
TRBV20-1	15	TRBJ2-7	-	few	TGCAGTGCTAGAGATATGAGACTAGTAACCTACGAGCAGTACTTC	CSARDMRLVTYEQYF
TRBV4-2	16	TRBJ2-5	-	few	TGTGCCAGCAGCCAAGCACAGGGTCTACTGCAAGAGACCCAGTACTTC	CASSQAQGLLQETQYF